The rows below give T cell receptor beta chains drawn from one sample of a study of blood T cell repertoires in COVID-19. Produced via immunoSEQ multiplex PCR; TCRdb's table is partial and in-frame only. The sample yields more than 110,000 clones, 77% seen once. Sequenced: peripheral blood. All receptors come from a woman aged 50 to 60 with active or convalescent COVID-19. CDR3s include the opening cysteine and the closing phenylalanine or tryptophan.

V	J	CDR3
TRBV7-8	TRBJ1-6	CASSLGQGVNSPLHF
TRBV4-1	TRBJ2-7	CASSQDTRLAGDDEQYF
TRBV7-2	TRBJ1-4	CASSPRGTGTNEKLFF
TRBV19	TRBJ1-5	CASSISQVHSNQPQHF
TRBV4-1	TRBJ2-5	CASSQLPGGGETQYF
TRBV5-1	TRBJ2-3	CASSYGGGNTDTQYF
TRBV7-3	TRBJ2-2	CASTQGGSGTGELFF
TRBV19	TRBJ2-1	CASSNDREPGSYNEQFF
TRBV18	TRBJ2-7	CASSPTHTTYEQYF
TRBV5-4	TRBJ1-5	CASSVDGHQPQHF
TRBV14	TRBJ1-2	CASSQDGRVNYGYTF
TRBV11-2	TRBJ2-1	CASSLGDRGRRQFF
TRBV7-8	TRBJ1-1	CASSDGTPRTEAFF
TRBV7-7	TRBJ2-1	CASSSGTSANNEQFF
TRBV5-6	TRBJ1-2	CASSSLLGDFSSGYTF
TRBV6-5	TRBJ2-7	CASSTKPYEQYF
TRBV3-1/TRBV3-2	TRBJ1-1	CASSQDPSGLGRNTEAFF
TRBV4-3	TRBJ2-5	CASSQMTGAQETQYF
TRBV24-1	TRBJ1-2	CATSDGGSSSF
TRBV28	TRBJ1-5	CASSSRDRGPSNQPQHF
TRBV27	TRBJ1-2	CASSTRTGNYGYTF
TRBV30	TRBJ1-4	CAATGTGDEKLFF
TRBV19	TRBJ1-2	CATHRGQGIGNYGYTF
TRBV7-8	TRBJ2-3	CASSLVTGHSTDTQYF
TRBV29-1	TRBJ2-2	CSVVSTGNTGELFF
TRBV29-1	TRBJ2-6	CSVSDRGSGANVLTF
TRBV5-1	TRBJ2-3	CASSYGGSADTQYF
TRBV11-3	TRBJ1-1	CASSSAGVATEAFF
TRBV25-1	TRBJ1-2	CASSDHGTGGKGNYGYTF
TRBV29-1	TRBJ1-2	CSVEGRGGYTF
TRBV18	TRBJ2-2	CASSPEGRSGELFF
TRBV5-6	TRBJ2-3	CASSSGTPPDTQYF
TRBV7-8	TRBJ2-2	CASSMSRGIRGELFF
TRBV5-1	TRBJ1-1	CASSGTGGSAEAFF
TRBV4-1	TRBJ1-2	CASSQDRNYGYTF
TRBV5-4	TRBJ2-1	CASSLRTSGGANEQFF
TRBV6-2/TRBV6-3	TRBJ2-7	CASSYLVRAGFVPNYEQYF
TRBV28	TRBJ1-5	CASSYRTGDVGNQPQHF
TRBV19	TRBJ2-3	CASSSSTSTDTQYF
TRBV7-3	TRBJ1-6	CASSQGQGDSPLHF
TRBV9	TRBJ2-1	CASSVLDRGLVNEQFF
TRBV18	TRBJ2-7	CASSPPGTGAYEQYF
TRBV7-9	TRBJ1-3	CASSLRPTVLSSGNTIYF
TRBV7-2	TRBJ1-5	CASSRDRDGQPQHF
TRBV2	TRBJ2-1	CASSEGGRDLARYNEQFF
TRBV7-2	TRBJ2-1	CASSLGRDNEQFF
TRBV6-5	TRBJ2-3	CASSYRGGAREDTQYF
TRBV6-5	TRBJ1-1	CASTNGQRAFF
TRBV2	TRBJ2-1	CASCPSGSYNEQFF
TRBV10-3	TRBJ1-3	CAISSQGTSGNTIYF
TRBV30	TRBJ2-1	CACLGGGSSYNEQFF
TRBV11-2	TRBJ1-2	CASSLGQGANYGYTF
TRBV6-1	TRBJ1-1	CASSEGQVMAMNTEAFF
TRBV5-1	TRBJ1-1	CASSRGQGDTEAFF
TRBV6-5	TRBJ2-7	CASIGVAGIDEQYF
TRBV6-5	TRBJ2-7	CASQNTGGSYEQYF
TRBV19	TRBJ1-2	CASSIGQGSDYGYTF
TRBV5-1	TRBJ1-1	CASSLGGNTEAFF